These T cell receptor beta chains were read from a single sample in a study of T cells in Graves' hyperthyroidism and ophthalmopathy. TCRdb analysed the multiplex PCR reads with MiXCR anew, one entry per CDR3 protein. Among 450,000 to 650,000 distinct CDR3 sequences listed, more than 13% were seen once. Sequencing was done on a sample of blood. The receptors were sampled from a woman younger than 30 with Graves' ophthalmopathy. The CDR3 runs from the conserved cysteine through the conserved F or W. D genes are given only for firm matches. Some rows have no size entry. The others give once, few or many, or a class for an expanded clone.

j_call,clone_size,v_call,d_call,cdr3_nt,cdr3_aa
TRBJ2-7,NA,TRBV3-2,NA,TGTGCCAGCAGCCAAGATAGAGACGGCTCCTACGAGCAGTACTTC,CASSQDRDGSYEQYF
TRBJ1-2,many,TRBV27,NA,TGTGCCAGCAGCCGCCGCGTGGGCGTTCACTATGGCTACACCTTC,CASSRRVGVHYGYTF
TRBJ1-1,few,TRBV2,NA,TGTGCCAGCAGTGTACAGGGAAGGAGCACTGAAGCTTTCTTT,CASSVQGRSTEAFF
TRBJ1-4,NA,TRBV7-9,NA,TGTGCCAGCAGCTCCACGGGGGGGGAAAAACTGTTTTTT,CASSSTGGEKLFF
TRBJ1-6,NA,TRBV27,NA,TGTGCCAGCAGTTACCGGGGCCGGGCGGATTCACCCCTCCACTTT,CASSYRGRADSPLHF
TRBJ2-1,many,TRBV20-1,TRBD1,TGCAGTGCTAGAGGAGACAGGGGCGGCAATGAGCAGTTCTTC,CSARGDRGGNEQFF
TRBJ1-4,NA,TRBV5-1,NA,TGCGCCAGCAGCTTGGGCGACATTGCAACTAATGAAAAACTGTTTTTT,CASSLGDIATNEKLFF
TRBJ2-7,NA,TRBV19,NA,TGTGCCAGTAGTATAACCCTGGACACTCGCGAGCAGTACTTC,CASSITLDTREQYF
TRBJ2-5,many,TRBV2,NA,TGTGCCAGCAGTGAGGAGGAAGAGACCCAGTACTTC,CASSEEEETQYF
TRBJ1-1,many,TRBV2,NA,TGTGCCAGCTCGGAAGATCCTCCTCGCCTAAACACTGAAGCTTTCTTT,CASSEDPPRLNTEAFF
TRBJ2-3,many,TRBV12-3/TRBV12-4,TRBD1,TGTGCCAGCAACGATCCCACGACAGGGAGCACAGATACGCAGTATTTT,CASNDPTTGSTDTQYF
TRBJ2-1,NA,TRBV7-2,NA,TGTGCCAGCAGCTTACTCCGGGACGGCTCCTACAATGAGCAGTTCTTC,CASSLLRDGSYNEQFF
TRBJ2-7,NA,TRBV7-2,TRBD2,TGTGCCAGCAGCCCCTTAGCGGGAGAATGGTACGAGCAGTACTTC,CASSPLAGEWYEQYF
TRBJ2-1,many,TRBV2,NA,TGTGCCAGCACCGAAACCTCGGACAGACCGATTTACAATGAGCAGTTCTTC,CASTETSDRPIYNEQFF
TRBJ2-5,many,TRBV29-1,NA,TGCGGCGTTTTGGAGGGGTGGTCGGAGACCCAGTACTTC,CGVLEGWSETQYF